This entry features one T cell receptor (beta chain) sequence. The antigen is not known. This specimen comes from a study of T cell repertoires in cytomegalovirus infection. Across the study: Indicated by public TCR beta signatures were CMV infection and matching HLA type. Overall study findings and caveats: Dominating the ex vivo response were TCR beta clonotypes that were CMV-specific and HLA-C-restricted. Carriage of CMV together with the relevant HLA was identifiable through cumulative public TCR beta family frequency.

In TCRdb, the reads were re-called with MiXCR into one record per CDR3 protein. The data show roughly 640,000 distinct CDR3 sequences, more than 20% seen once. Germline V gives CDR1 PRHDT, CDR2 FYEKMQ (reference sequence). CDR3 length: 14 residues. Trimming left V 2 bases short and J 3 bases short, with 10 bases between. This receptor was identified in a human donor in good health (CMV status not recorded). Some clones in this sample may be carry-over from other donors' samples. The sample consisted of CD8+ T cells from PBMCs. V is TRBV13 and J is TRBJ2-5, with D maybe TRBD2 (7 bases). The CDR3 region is CASSLKGGEETQYF. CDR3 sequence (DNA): TGTGCCAGCAGCTTAAAGGGGGGGGAAGAGACCCAGTACTTC.